This T cell receptor beta chain was sequenced for a study of blood T cell repertoires in COVID-19. Per germline, CDR1 MNHEY and CDR2 SVGAGI. The CDR3 consists of 13 residues. V dropped 8 bases and J dropped 4 bases, with 14 bases sitting between them. In the study's own analysis: Amplification of reference gene primers was used by the study to estimate nucleated cell counts. The protocol was immunoSEQ multiplex PCR, while the TCRdb copy is restricted to in-frame clones and leaves out a portion. The DNA was the basis for D and trimming; V, J and clone size are from that table. The sample consists of 60,000 to 80,000 clones, more than 70% of them appearing once.

This clonotype originated in a man between 45 and 60 years old with active COVID-19. The sample was peripheral blood. The V call is TRBV6-5, the J call TRBJ1-2; D may be TRBD1 (6 bases). The CDR3: CASGRQALYGYTF. CDR3 nucleotide sequence: TGTGCCAGCGGAAGACAGGCCCTCTATGGCTACACCTTC.